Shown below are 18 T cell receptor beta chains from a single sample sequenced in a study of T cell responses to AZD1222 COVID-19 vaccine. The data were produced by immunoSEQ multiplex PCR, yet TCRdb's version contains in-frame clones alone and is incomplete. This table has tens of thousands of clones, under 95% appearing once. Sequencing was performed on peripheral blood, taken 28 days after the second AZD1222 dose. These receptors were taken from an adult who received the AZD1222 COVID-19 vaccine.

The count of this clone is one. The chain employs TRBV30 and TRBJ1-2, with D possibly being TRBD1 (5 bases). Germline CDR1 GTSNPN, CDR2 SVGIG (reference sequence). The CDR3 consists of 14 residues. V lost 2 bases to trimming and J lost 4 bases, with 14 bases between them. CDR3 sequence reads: CAWSQLGTTYGYTF. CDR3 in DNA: TGTGCCTGGAGTCAGCTAGGGACCACCTATGGCTACACCTTC.

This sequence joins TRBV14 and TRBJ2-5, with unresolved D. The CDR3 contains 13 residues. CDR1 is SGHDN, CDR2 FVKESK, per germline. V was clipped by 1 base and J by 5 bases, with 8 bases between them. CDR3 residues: CASSQVGSETQYF. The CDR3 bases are TGTGCCAGCAGCCAAGTGGGTTCCGAGACCCAGTACTTC.

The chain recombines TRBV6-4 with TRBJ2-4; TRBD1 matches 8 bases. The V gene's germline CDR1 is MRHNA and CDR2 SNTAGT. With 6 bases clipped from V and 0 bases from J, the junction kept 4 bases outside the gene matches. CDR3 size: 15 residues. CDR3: CASRTGALAKNIQYF. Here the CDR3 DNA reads TGTGCCAGCAGGACAGGGGCATTAGCCAAAAACATTCAGTACTTC.

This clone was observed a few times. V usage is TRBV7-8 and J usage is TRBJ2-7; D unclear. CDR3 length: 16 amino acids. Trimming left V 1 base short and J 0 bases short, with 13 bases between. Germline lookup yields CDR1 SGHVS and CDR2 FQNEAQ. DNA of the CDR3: TGTGCCAGCAGCTTAGTAGCCAACTTTGGCTCCTACGAGCAGTACTTC. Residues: CASSLVANFGSYEQYF.

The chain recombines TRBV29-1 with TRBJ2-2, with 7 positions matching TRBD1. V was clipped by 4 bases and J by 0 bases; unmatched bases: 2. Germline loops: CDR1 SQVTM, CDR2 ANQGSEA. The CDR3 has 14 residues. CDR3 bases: TGCAGCGTTGGTGACAGGGCGAACACCGGGGAGCTGTTTTTT. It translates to CSVGDRANTGELFF.

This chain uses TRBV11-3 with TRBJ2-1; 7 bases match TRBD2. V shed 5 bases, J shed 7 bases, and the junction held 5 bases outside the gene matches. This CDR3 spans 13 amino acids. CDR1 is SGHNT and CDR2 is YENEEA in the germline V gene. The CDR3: CASSLWEGNEQFF. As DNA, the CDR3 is TGTGCCAGCAGCCTCTGGGAGGGGAATGAGCAGTTCTTC.

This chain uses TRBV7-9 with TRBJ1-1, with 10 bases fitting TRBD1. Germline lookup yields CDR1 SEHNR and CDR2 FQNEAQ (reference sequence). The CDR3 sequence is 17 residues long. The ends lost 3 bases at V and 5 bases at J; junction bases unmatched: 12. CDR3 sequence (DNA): TGTGCCAGCAGCTTCTCCTTGACAGGGGGCGACCGAACTGAAGCTTTCTTT. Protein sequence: CASSFSLTGGDRTEAFF.

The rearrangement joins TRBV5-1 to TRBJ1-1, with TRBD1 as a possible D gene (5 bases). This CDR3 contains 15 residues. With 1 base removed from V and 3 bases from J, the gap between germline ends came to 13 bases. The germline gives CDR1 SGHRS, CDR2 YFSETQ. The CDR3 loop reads CASSLQDSYYTEAFF. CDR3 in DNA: TGCGCCAGCAGCTTGCAAGACAGCTATTACACTGAAGCTTTCTTT.

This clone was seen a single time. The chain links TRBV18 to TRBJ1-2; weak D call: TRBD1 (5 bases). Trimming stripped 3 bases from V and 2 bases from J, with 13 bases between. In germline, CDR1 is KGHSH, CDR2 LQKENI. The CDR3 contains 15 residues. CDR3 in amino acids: CASSPAREGNYGYTF. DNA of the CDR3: TGTGCCAGCTCACCTGCCAGGGAAGGGAACTATGGCTACACCTTC. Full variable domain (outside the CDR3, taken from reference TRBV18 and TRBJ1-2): NAGVMQNPRHLVRRRGQEARLRCSPMKGHSHVYWYRQLPEEGLKFMVYLQKENIIDESGMPKERFSAEFPKEGPSILRIQQVVRGDSAAYFCASSPAREGNYGYTFGSGTRLTVV.

The CDR3 protein is CASSQFLGTGRSTDTQYF. As DNA, the CDR3 is TGTGCCAGCAGCCAATTTCTAGGGACAGGGCGTAGCACAGATACGCAGTATTTT. The chain is built from TRBV14 and TRBJ2-3; TRBD1 matches 9 bases. Germline CDR1 and CDR2: SGHDN and FVKESK. This CDR3 spans 18 amino acids. V trimming: 2 bases; J trimming: 0 bases; junction bases outside the gene matches: 9.

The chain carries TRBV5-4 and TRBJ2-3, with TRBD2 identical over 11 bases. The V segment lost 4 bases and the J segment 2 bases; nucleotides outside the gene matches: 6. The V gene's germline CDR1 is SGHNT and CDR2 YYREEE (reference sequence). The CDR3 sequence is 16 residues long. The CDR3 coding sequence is TGTGCCAGCAGCAAACCGGGACTAGCGGACACAGATACGCAGTATTTT. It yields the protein CASSKPGLADTDTQYF.

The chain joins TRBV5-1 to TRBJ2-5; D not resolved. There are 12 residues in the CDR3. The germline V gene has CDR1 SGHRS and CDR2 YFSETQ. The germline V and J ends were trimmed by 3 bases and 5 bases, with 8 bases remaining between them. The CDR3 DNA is TGCGCCAGCAGCTCCACCTCTGAGACCCAGTACTTC. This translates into CASSSTSETQYF.

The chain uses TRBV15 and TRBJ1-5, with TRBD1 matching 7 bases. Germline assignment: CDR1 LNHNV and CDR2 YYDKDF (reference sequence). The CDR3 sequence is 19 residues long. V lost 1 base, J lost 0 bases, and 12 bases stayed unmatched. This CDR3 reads CATSRVGVSGGYSNQPQHF. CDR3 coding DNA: TGTGCCACCAGCAGAGTAGGGGTCTCAGGGGGGTATAGCAATCAGCCCCAGCATTTT.

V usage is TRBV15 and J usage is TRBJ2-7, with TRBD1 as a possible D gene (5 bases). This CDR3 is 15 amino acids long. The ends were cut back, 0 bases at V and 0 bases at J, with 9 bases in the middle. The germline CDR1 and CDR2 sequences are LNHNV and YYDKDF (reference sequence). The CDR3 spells CATSRDGQGSYEQYF. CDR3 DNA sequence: TGTGCCACCAGCAGAGATGGGCAGGGCTCCTACGAGCAGTACTTC.

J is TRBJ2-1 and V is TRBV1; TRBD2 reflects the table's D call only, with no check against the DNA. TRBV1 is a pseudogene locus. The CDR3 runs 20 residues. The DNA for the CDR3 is TGCACCAGCAGCCACCTAAGGCCACCCTCGGGACTAGCGCTTTGGAATGAGCAGTTCTTC. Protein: CTSSHLRPPSGLALWNEQFF.

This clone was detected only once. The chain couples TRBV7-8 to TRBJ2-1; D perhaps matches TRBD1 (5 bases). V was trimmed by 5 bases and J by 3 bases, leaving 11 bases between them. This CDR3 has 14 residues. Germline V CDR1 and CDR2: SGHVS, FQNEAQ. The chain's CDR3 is CASSPRQGYNEQFF. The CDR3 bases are TGTGCCAGCAGCCCTCGCCAGGGCTACAATGAGCAGTTCTTC. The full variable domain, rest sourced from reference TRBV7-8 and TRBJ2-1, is GAGVSQSPRYKVAKRGQDVALRCDPISGHVSLFWYQQALGQGPEFLTYFQNEAQLDKSGLPSDRFFAERPEGSVSTLKIQRTQQEDSAVYLCASSPRQGYNEQFFGPGTRLTVL.

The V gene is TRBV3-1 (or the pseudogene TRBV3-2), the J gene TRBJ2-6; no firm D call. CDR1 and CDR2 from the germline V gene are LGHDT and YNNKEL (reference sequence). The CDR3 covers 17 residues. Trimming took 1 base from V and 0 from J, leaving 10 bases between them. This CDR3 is CASSQVRRISGANVLTF. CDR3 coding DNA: TGTGCCAGCAGCCAAGTTCGCCGAATCTCTGGGGCCAACGTCCTGACTTTC.

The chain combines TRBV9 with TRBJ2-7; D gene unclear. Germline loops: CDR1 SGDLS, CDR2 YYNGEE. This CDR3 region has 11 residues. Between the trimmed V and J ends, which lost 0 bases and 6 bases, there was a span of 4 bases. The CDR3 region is CASSVGGEQYF. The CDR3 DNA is TGTGCCAGCAGCGTAGGGGGCGAGCAGTACTTC.